Included here is one T cell receptor (beta chain) sequence, with context. Antigen: not known. Repertoires were generated with immunoSEQ multiplex PCR, while TCRdb's copy carries only in-frame clones and drops some. The sample lists roughly 99,000 clones; roughly nine tenths were seen once. The record originates from a study of T cell responses to AZD1222 COVID-19 vaccine. Study results and limitations: None of the repertoires were sampled until the peak T cell response had passed. Nearly half of spike-specific TCRs reportedly go after variant regions that carry no mutations. Donors in the cohort were predominantly white British and more often female, and clonal diversity was possibly underestimated. Of the AZD1222 recipients, only 5 or 6 were seropositive at baseline.

V was shortened by 4 bases and J by 11 bases, with 9 bases between the two germline ends. The CDR3 consists of 12 residues. CDR1 and CDR2 (germline): MDHEN, SYDVKM. The chain carries TRBV28 and TRBJ1-6; no clear D. The material sequenced was peripheral blood, taken 28 days after the second AZD1222 dose. The TCR sequence derives from an adult who received the AZD1222 COVID-19 vaccine. The CDR3 here is CASSSNTPPLHF. The CDR3 DNA reads as TGTGCCAGCAGTTCCAACACTCCACCCCTCCACTTT.